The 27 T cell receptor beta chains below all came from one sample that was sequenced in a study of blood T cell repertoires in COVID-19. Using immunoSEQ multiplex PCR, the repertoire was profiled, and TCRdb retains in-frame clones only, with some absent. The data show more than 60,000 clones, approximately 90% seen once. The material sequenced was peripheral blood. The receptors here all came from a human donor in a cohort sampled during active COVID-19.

CDR3 amino acids: CASRAWRTDNSPLHF. The CDR3 bases are TGTGCCAGTAGAGCCTGGAGGACAGATAATTCACCCCTCCACTTT. The chain combines TRBV19 with TRBJ1-6; D perhaps matches TRBD1 (6 bases). The germline V gene encodes CDR1 LNHDA and CDR2 SQIVND (reference sequence). This CDR3 is 15 amino acids long. Trimming stripped 6 bases from V and 5 bases from J, with 14 bases between.

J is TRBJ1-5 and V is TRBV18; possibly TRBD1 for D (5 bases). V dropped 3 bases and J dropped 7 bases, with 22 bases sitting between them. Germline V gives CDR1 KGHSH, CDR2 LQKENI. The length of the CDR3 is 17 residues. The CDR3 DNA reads TGTGCCAGCTCACCGATAGCCGGGACTCCTCAGGAACAGCCCCAGCATTTT. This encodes CASSPIAGTPQEQPQHF.

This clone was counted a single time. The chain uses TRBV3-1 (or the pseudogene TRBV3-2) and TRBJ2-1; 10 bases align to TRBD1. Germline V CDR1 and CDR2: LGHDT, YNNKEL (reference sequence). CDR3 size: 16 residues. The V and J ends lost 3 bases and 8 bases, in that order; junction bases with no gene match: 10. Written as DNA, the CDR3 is TGTGCCAGCAGCCACCCCGACAGGGGGCTTATGGATGAGCAGTTCTTC. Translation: CASSHPDRGLMDEQFF.

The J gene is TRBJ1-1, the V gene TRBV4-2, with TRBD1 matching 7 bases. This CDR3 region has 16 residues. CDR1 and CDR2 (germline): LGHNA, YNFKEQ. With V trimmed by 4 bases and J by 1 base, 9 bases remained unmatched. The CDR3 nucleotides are TGTGCCAGCAGCCGAGACAAAGGACAGGCGAACACTGAAGCTTTCTTT. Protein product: CASSRDKGQANTEAFF.

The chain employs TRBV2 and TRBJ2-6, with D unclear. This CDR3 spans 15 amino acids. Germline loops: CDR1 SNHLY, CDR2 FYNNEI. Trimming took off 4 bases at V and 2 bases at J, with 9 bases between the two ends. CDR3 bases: TGTGCCAGCAGTGCCAGCGAAGCTGGGGCCAACGTCCTGACTTTC. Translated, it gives CASSASEAGANVLTF.

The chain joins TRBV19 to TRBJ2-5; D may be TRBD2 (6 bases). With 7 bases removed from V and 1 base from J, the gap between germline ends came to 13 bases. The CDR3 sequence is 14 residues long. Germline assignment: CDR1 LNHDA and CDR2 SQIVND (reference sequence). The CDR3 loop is CASKSQGGQETQYF. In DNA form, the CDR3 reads TGTGCCAGTAAAAGCCAGGGAGGCCAAGAGACCCAGTACTTC.

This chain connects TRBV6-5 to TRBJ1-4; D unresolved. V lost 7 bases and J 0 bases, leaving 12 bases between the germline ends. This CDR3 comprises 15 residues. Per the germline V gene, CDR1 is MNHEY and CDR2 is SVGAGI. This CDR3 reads CASTKTAATNEKLFF. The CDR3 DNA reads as TGTGCCAGCACCAAGACTGCTGCAACTAATGAAAAACTGTTTTTT.

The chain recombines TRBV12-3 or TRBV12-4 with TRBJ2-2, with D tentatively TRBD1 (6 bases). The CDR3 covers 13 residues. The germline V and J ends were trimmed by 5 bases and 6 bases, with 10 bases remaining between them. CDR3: CASSPRQAGELFF. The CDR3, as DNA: TGTGCCAGCAGTCCTCGACAGGCCGGGGAGCTGTTTTTT.

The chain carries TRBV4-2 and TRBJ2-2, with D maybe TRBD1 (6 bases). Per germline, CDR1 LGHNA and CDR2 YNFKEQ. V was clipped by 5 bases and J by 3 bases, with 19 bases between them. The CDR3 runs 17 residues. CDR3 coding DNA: TGTGCCAGCAGCTCCAGCCACAGGGATTCGTACACCGGGGAGCTGTTTTTT. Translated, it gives CASSSSHRDSYTGELFF.

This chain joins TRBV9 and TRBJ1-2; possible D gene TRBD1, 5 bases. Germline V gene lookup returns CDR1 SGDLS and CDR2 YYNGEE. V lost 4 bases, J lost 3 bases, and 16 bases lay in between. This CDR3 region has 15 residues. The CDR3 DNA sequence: TGTGCCAGCAGCCCAACCGGGACTCTGCACTATGGCTACACCTTC. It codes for CASSPTGTLHYGYTF.

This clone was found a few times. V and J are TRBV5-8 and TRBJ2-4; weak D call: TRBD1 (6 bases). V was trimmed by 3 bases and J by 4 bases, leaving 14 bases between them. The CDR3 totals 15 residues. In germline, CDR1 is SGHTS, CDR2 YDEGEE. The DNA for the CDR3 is TGTGCCAGCAGCTACCCCGGACAGATAAAAAACATTCAGTACTTC. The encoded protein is CASSYPGQIKNIQYF.

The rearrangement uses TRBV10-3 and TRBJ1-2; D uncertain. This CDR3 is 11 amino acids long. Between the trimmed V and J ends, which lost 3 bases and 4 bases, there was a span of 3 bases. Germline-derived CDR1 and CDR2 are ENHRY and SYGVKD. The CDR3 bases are TGTGCCATCAGTGATAGCTATGGCTACACCTTC. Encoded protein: CAISDSYGYTF.

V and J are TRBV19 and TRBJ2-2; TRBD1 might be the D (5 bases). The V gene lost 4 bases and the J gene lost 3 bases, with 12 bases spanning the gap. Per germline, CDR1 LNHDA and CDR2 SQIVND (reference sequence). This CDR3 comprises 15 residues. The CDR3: CASSTQAGDTGELFF. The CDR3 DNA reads TGTGCCAGTAGTACACAGGCTGGCGACACCGGGGAGCTGTTTTTT.

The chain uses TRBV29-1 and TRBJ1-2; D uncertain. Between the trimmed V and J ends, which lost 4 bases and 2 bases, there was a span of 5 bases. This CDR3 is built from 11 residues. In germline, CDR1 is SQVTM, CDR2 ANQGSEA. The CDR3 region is CSVAENYGYTF. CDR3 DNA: TGCAGCGTTGCGGAGAACTATGGCTACACCTTC. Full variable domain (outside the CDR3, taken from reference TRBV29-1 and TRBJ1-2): SAVISQKPSRDICQRGTSLTIQCQVDSQVTMMFWYRQQPGQSLTLIATANQGSEATYESGFVIDKFPISRPNLTFSTLTVSNMSPEDSSIYLCSVAENYGYTFGSGTRLTVV.

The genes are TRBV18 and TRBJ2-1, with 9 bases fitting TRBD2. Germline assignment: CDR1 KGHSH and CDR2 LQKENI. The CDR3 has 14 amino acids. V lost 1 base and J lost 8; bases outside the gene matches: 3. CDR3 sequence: CASSPRLAGDEQFF. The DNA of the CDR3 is TGTGCCAGCTCACCACGGTTAGCGGGGGATGAGCAGTTCTTC.

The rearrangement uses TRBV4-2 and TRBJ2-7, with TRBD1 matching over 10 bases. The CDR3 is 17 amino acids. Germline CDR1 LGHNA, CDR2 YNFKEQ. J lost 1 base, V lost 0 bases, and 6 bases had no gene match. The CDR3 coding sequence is TGTGCCAGCAGCCAAGAATTTTTGGGACAGGGGTCCTACGAGCAGTACTTC. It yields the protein CASSQEFLGQGSYEQYF.

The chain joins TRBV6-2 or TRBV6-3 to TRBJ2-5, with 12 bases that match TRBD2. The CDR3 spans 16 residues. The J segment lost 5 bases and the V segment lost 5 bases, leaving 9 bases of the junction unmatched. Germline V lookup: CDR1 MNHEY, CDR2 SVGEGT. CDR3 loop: CASSPRTSGVGETQYF. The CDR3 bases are TGTGCCAGCAGTCCCCGGACTAGCGGGGTTGGGGAGACCCAGTACTTC.

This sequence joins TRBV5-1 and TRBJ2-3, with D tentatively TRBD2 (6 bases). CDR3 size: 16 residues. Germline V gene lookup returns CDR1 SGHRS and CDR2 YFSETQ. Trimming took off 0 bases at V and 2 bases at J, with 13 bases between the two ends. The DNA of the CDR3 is TGCGCCAGCAGCTTGGGAGGGCGGACTATCACAGATACGCAGTATTTT. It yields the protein CASSLGGRTITDTQYF.

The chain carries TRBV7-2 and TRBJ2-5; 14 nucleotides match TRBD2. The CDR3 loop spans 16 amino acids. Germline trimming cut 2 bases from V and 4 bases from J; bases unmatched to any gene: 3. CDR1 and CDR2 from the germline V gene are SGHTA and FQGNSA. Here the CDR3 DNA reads TGTGCCAGCAGCTTATTCGGACTAGCGGGGGGAGAGACCCAGTACTTC. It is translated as CASSLFGLAGGETQYF.

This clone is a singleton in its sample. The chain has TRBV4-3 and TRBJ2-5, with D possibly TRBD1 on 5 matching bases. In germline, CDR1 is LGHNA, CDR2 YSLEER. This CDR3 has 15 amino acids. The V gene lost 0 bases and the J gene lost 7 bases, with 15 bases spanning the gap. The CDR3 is CASSQEISWGGTQYF. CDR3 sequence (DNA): TGCGCCAGCAGCCAAGAAATCTCCTGGGGCGGGACCCAGTACTTC.

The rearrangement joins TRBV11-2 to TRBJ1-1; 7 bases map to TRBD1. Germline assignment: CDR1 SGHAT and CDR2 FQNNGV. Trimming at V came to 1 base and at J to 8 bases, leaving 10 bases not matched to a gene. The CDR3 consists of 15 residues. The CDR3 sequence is CASSLVGWATGEAFF. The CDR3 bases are TGTGCCAGCAGCTTAGTAGGTTGGGCGACAGGGGAAGCTTTCTTT.

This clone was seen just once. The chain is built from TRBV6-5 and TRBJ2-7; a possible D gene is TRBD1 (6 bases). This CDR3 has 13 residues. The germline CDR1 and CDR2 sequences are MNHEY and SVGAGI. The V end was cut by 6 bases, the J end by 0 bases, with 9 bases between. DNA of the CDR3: TGTGCCAGCAGCCCAGGGGTCTCCTACGAGCAGTACTTC. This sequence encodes CASSPGVSYEQYF.

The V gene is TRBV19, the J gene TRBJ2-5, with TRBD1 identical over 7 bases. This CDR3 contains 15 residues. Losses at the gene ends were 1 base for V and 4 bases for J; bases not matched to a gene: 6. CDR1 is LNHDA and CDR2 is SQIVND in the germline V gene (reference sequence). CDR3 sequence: CASSIGTGVGETQYF. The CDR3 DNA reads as TGTGCCAGTAGTATAGGAACAGGGGTAGGAGAGACCCAGTACTTC.

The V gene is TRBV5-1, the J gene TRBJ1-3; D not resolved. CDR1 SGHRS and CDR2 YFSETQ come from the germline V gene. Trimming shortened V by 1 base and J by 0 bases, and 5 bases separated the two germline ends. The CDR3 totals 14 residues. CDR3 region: CASSLTGSGNTIYF. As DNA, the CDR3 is TGCGCCAGCAGCTTGACGGGCTCTGGAAACACCATATATTTT.

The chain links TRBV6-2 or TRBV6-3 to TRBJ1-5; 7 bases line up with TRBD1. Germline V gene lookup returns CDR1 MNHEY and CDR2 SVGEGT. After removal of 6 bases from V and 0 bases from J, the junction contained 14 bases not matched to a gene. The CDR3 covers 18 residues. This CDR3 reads CASSFLGTESYSNQPQHF. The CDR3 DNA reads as TGTGCCAGCAGCTTCCTGGGGACAGAAAGCTATAGCAATCAGCCCCAGCATTTT.

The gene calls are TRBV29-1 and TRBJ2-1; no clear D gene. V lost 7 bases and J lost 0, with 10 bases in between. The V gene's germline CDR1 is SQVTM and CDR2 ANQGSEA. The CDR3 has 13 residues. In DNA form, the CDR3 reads TGCAGCGGCCAGGAAAGCTCCTACAATGAGCAGTTCTTC. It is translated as CSGQESSYNEQFF.

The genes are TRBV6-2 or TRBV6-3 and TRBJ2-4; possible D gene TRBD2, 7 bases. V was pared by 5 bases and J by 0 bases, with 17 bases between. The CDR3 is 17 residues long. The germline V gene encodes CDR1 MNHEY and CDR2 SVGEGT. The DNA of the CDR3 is TGTGCCAGCAGTACCCTAACGGGGGGCTTAGCCAAAAACATTCAGTACTTC. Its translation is CASSTLTGGLAKNIQYF.